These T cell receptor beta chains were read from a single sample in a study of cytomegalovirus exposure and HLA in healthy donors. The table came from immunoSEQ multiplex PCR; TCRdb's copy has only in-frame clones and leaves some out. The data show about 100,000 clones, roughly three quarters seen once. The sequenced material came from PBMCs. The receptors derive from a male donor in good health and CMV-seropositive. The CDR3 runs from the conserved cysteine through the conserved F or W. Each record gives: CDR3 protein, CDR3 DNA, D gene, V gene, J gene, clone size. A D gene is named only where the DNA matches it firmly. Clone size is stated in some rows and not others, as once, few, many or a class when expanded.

cdr3_aa: CASSSNREASNEKLFF
cdr3_nt: TGTGCCAGCAGCTCCAACAGGGAAGCCTCAAACGAAAAACTGTTTTTT
d_call: .
v_call: TRBV7-9
j_call: TRBJ1-4
clone_size: few

cdr3_aa: CASSSGQGARMEKLFF
cdr3_nt: TGTGCCAGCAGCTCGGGACAGGGGGCGCGAATGGAAAAACTGTTTTTT
d_call: TRBD1
v_call: TRBV7-9
j_call: TRBJ1-4
clone_size: .

cdr3_aa: CASSEHPGGNNQPQHF
cdr3_nt: TGTGCCAGCAGTGAGCACCCGGGGGGCAACAATCAGCCCCAGCATTTT
d_call: .
v_call: TRBV25-1
j_call: TRBJ1-5
clone_size: .

cdr3_aa: CASSYRDSSYEQYF
cdr3_nt: TGTGCCAGCAGTTACCGGGACAGCTCCTACGAGCAGTACTTC
d_call: TRBD1
v_call: TRBV13
j_call: TRBJ2-7
clone_size: .

cdr3_aa: CASSPYYSGTGDTQYF
cdr3_nt: TGTGCCAGCAGTCCGTACTATAGCGGGACGGGAGATACGCAGTATTTT
d_call: TRBD2
v_call: TRBV27
j_call: TRBJ2-3
clone_size: few

cdr3_aa: CASWASASAGDTQYF
cdr3_nt: TGTGCCAGCTGGGCTAGCGCTAGTGCGGGTGATACGCAGTATTTT
d_call: .
v_call: TRBV6-1
j_call: TRBJ2-3
clone_size: .

cdr3_aa: CASSFRQGANTGELFF
cdr3_nt: TGTGCCAGCAGCTTTAGACAGGGGGCAAACACCGGGGAGCTGTTTTTT
d_call: TRBD1
v_call: TRBV4-2
j_call: TRBJ2-2
clone_size: few

cdr3_aa: CASSVAPSDTEAFF
cdr3_nt: TGTGCCAGCAGCGTAGCCCCTTCGGACACTGAAGCTTTCTTT
d_call: .
v_call: TRBV9
j_call: TRBJ1-1
clone_size: .

cdr3_aa: CASRPPGGDGYEQYF
cdr3_nt: TGTGCCAGCAGGCCCCCGGGGGGCGACGGCTACGAGCAGTACTTC
d_call: .
v_call: TRBV6-1
j_call: TRBJ2-7
clone_size: .

cdr3_aa: CASSYGYNEQFF
cdr3_nt: TGTGCCAGCAGCTACGGGTACAATGAGCAGTTCTTC
d_call: .
v_call: TRBV6-1
j_call: TRBJ2-1
clone_size: .

cdr3_aa: CASSEGTGLGSGYTF
cdr3_nt: TGTGCCAGCAGCGAAGGGACAGGGCTAGGGAGTGGCTACACCTTC
d_call: TRBD1
v_call: TRBV7-9
j_call: TRBJ1-2
clone_size: .

cdr3_aa: CATRPLDREGTQYF
cdr3_nt: TGTGCCACCAGACCTTTGGACAGGGAGGGGACCCAGTACTTC
d_call: .
v_call: TRBV15
j_call: TRBJ2-5
clone_size: .

cdr3_aa: CSILGQGSSYEQYF
cdr3_nt: TGCAGCATCCTGGGACAGGGGAGCTCCTACGAGCAGTACTTC
d_call: TRBD1
v_call: TRBV29-1
j_call: TRBJ2-7
clone_size: .

cdr3_aa: CASSYSAGGSEQYF
cdr3_nt: TGTGCCAGCAGTTACTCGGCAGGGGGCTCCGAGCAGTACTTC
d_call: TRBD1
v_call: TRBV6-5
j_call: TRBJ2-7
clone_size: few

cdr3_aa: CASSISGGSSYEQYF
cdr3_nt: TGTGCCAGCAGTATCTCTGGCGGGAGCTCCTACGAGCAGTACTTC
d_call: TRBD2
v_call: TRBV6-5
j_call: TRBJ2-7
clone_size: .

cdr3_aa: CASSLAQANTGELFF
cdr3_nt: TGTGCCAGCAGCTTAGCTCAGGCCAACACCGGGGAGCTGTTTTTT
d_call: .
v_call: TRBV11-3
j_call: TRBJ2-2
clone_size: .

cdr3_aa: CASTTGQRGTDTQYF
cdr3_nt: TGTGCCAGCACCACGGGCCAGAGGGGCACAGATACGCAGTATTTT
d_call: .
v_call: TRBV6-6
j_call: TRBJ2-3
clone_size: .

cdr3_aa: CASSQVRGNEQYF
cdr3_nt: TGCGCCAGCAGCCAAGTCCGAGGGAACGAGCAGTACTTC
d_call: .
v_call: TRBV4-1
j_call: TRBJ2-7
clone_size: few

cdr3_aa: CASSRLDRSYNEQFF
cdr3_nt: TGTGCCAGCAGCCGACTAGATAGGTCCTACAATGAGCAGTTCTTC
d_call: .
v_call: TRBV14
j_call: TRBJ2-1
clone_size: .

cdr3_aa: CASTSSTDTQYF
cdr3_nt: TGTGCCAGCACTAGTAGCACAGATACGCAGTATTTT
d_call: .
v_call: TRBV9
j_call: TRBJ2-3
clone_size: once

cdr3_aa: CASSLRVGSETQYF
cdr3_nt: TGTGCCAGCAGCCTCAGGGTAGGCTCAGAGACCCAGTACTTC
d_call: .
v_call: TRBV7-2
j_call: TRBJ2-5
clone_size: .

cdr3_aa: CAISELAAKGTDTQYF
cdr3_nt: TGTGCCATCAGCGAACTAGCGGCTAAGGGCACAGATACGCAGTATTTT
d_call: TRBD2
v_call: TRBV10-3
j_call: TRBJ2-3
clone_size: few

cdr3_aa: CASSLVALAEQFF
cdr3_nt: TGTGCCAGCAGCCTCGTAGCCCTCGCTGAGCAGTTCTTC
d_call: .
v_call: TRBV14
j_call: TRBJ2-1
clone_size: .

cdr3_aa: CASSIRSSGSGEQYF
cdr3_nt: TGTGCCAGCAGTATAAGGAGTAGCGGCTCCGGCGAGCAGTACTTC
d_call: .
v_call: TRBV2
j_call: TRBJ2-7
clone_size: .

cdr3_aa: CASSWRGGDFSYEQYF
cdr3_nt: TGTGCCAGCAGCTGGCGAGGAGGGGATTTTTCCTACGAGCAGTACTTC
d_call: .
v_call: TRBV5-4
j_call: TRBJ2-7
clone_size: .

cdr3_aa: CASSPATGKDYGYTF
cdr3_nt: TGTGCCAGCAGTCCCGCAACCGGGAAAGACTATGGCTACACCTTC
d_call: .
v_call: TRBV27
j_call: TRBJ1-2
clone_size: .

cdr3_aa: CASQTETNTGELFF
cdr3_nt: TGTGCGAGTCAGACAGAAACGAACACCGGGGAGCTGTTTTTT
d_call: .
v_call: TRBV6-4
j_call: TRBJ2-2
clone_size: once

cdr3_aa: CASSPGEPYNEQFF
cdr3_nt: TGTGCCAGCAGCCCGGGAGAACCCTACAATGAGCAGTTCTTC
d_call: .
v_call: TRBV7-2
j_call: TRBJ2-1
clone_size: .

cdr3_aa: CAWRQQDYGYTF
cdr3_nt: TGTGCCTGGAGACAACAGGACTATGGCTACACCTTC
d_call: .
v_call: TRBV30
j_call: TRBJ1-2
clone_size: few

cdr3_aa: CASSSPSATNEKLFF
cdr3_nt: TGTGCCAGCAGTTCTCCTTCGGCAACTAATGAAAAACTGTTTTTT
d_call: .
v_call: TRBV28
j_call: TRBJ1-4
clone_size: .

cdr3_aa: CASSLGLADQELFF
cdr3_nt: TGTGCCAGCAGTCTGGGACTAGCGGACCAGGAGCTGTTTTTT
d_call: TRBD2
v_call: TRBV5-4
j_call: TRBJ2-2
clone_size: .

cdr3_aa: CSVESRTGISYEQYF
cdr3_nt: TGCAGCGTTGAAAGTCGGACAGGGATTTCCTACGAGCAGTACTTC
d_call: TRBD1
v_call: TRBV29-1
j_call: TRBJ2-7
clone_size: .

cdr3_aa: CASRADFTEAFF
cdr3_nt: TGTGCCAGCAGGGCAGACTTCACTGAAGCTTTCTTT
d_call: .
v_call: TRBV6-1
j_call: TRBJ1-1
clone_size: .

cdr3_aa: CASSLGRDYEQYF
cdr3_nt: TGTGCCAGCAGTTTGGGCAGGGACTACGAGCAGTACTTC
d_call: .
v_call: TRBV28
j_call: TRBJ2-7
clone_size: .

cdr3_aa: CASSLHRGSLNQPQHF
cdr3_nt: TGTGCCAGCAGTTTACACAGGGGGTCTTTGAATCAGCCCCAGCATTTT
d_call: TRBD1
v_call: TRBV28
j_call: TRBJ1-5
clone_size: few

cdr3_aa: CASSLTGGSGTIYF
cdr3_nt: TGTGCCAGCAGTCTTACAGGTGGTAGCGGCACCATATATTTT
d_call: .
v_call: TRBV28
j_call: TRBJ1-3
clone_size: .

cdr3_aa: CASSSAGRPMNTEAFF
cdr3_nt: TGTGCCAGTAGTTCCGCTGGCAGGCCCATGAACACTGAAGCTTTCTTT
d_call: .
v_call: TRBV19
j_call: TRBJ1-1
clone_size: .

cdr3_aa: CASSIREGAGEQFF
cdr3_nt: TGTGCCAGTAGTATAAGGGAAGGGGCAGGCGAGCAGTTCTTC
d_call: .
v_call: TRBV19
j_call: TRBJ2-1
clone_size: once

cdr3_aa: CASSVGLAGVKTGELFF
cdr3_nt: TGTGCCAGCAGCGTAGGTCTAGCGGGAGTGAAGACCGGGGAGCTGTTTTTT
d_call: TRBD2
v_call: TRBV9
j_call: TRBJ2-2
clone_size: .

cdr3_aa: CASSLGTGTEQFF
cdr3_nt: TGTGCCAGCTCCCTCGGGACAGGGACTGAGCAGTTCTTC
d_call: TRBD1
v_call: TRBV27
j_call: TRBJ2-1
clone_size: .

cdr3_aa: CASSLRLAGGQDEQYF
cdr3_nt: TGCGCCAGCAGCTTGCGCCTAGCGGGAGGGCAGGACGAGCAGTACTTC
d_call: TRBD2
v_call: TRBV5-1
j_call: TRBJ2-7
clone_size: few

cdr3_aa: CASSPGLLSGTGELFF
cdr3_nt: TGTGCCAGCAGCCCGGGACTCCTAAGTGGTACCGGGGAGCTGTTTTTT
d_call: .
v_call: TRBV5-4
j_call: TRBJ2-2
clone_size: .

cdr3_aa: CASSLSQTHTDTQYF
cdr3_nt: TGTGCCAGCAGCTTATCACAAACCCACACAGATACGCAGTATTTT
d_call: .
v_call: TRBV7-9
j_call: TRBJ2-3
clone_size: .

cdr3_aa: CARTRPGYTF
cdr3_nt: TGTGCCAGAACCAGGCCCGGCTACACCTTC
d_call: .
v_call: TRBV5-3
j_call: TRBJ1-2
clone_size: .

cdr3_aa: CASSPPSTGELFF
cdr3_nt: TGTGCCAGCAGCCCCCCGAGCACCGGGGAGCTGTTTTTT
d_call: .
v_call: TRBV11-3
j_call: TRBJ2-2
clone_size: .

cdr3_aa: CASSYLSGSSREQYF
cdr3_nt: TGTGCCAGCAGTTACCTTAGCGGGAGTAGCCGCGAGCAGTACTTC
d_call: TRBD2
v_call: TRBV6-5
j_call: TRBJ2-7
clone_size: few

cdr3_aa: CASSLGGRYYEQYF
cdr3_nt: TGTGCCAGCAGCTTAGGTGGCAGGTACTACGAGCAGTACTTC
d_call: .
v_call: TRBV11-2
j_call: TRBJ2-7
clone_size: .

cdr3_aa: CASTSGGRARNEQFF
cdr3_nt: TGTGCCAGCACCTCTGGCGGGAGGGCCAGAAATGAGCAGTTCTTC
d_call: TRBD2
v_call: TRBV28
j_call: TRBJ2-1
clone_size: .

cdr3_aa: CASSSQSGQAKWPHTEAFF
cdr3_nt: TGTGCCAGCAGTTCGCAATCAGGACAGGCCAAATGGCCGCACACTGAAGCTTTCTTT
d_call: TRBD1
v_call: TRBV27
j_call: TRBJ1-1
clone_size: .